This T cell receptor (beta chain) was found in a study of blood T cells in healthy people across ages. Notes on this clonotype: Its antigen is as yet unknown.

In germline, CDR1 is SGDLS, CDR2 YYNGEE. This CDR3 has 14 amino acids. Between the trimmed V and J ends, which lost 0 bases and 6 bases, there was a span of 9 bases. The second PCR ran about 7 to 12 cycles with a sample-barcoded 5' primer and J-beta primers. From the 5' RACE reads, TCRdb called clonotypes with MiXCR, one entry per CDR3 protein. Among hundreds of thousands of distinct CDR3 sequences listed, 45% to 50% were seen once. Study-level points and caveats: Unsorted PBMCs blocked a conclusive comparison of naive and antigen-experienced cells. The donors' CMV status was not determined, possibly confounding changes in expanded clonotypes.

The TCR was taken from a woman aged 60-70 years in good health. This chain joins TRBV9 and TRBJ2-2, with D possibly TRBD2 on 5 matching bases. Specimen: blood. CDR3 protein: CASSVVGAAGELFF. The CDR3 DNA reads as TGTGCCAGCAGCGTAGTGGGAGCGGCCGGGGAGCTGTTTTTT.